The present entry profiles one TCR beta chain with its context. This record comes from a study of control samples from healthy donors and cancer patients. TCRdb keeps only in-frame clones here, not all; method: immunoSEQ multiplex PCR. The table shows 150,000 or so clones, with 85% to 95% occurring only once. The ends were cut back, 6 bases at V and 4 bases at J, with 18 bases in the middle. In germline, CDR1 is MNHEY, CDR2 SVGAGI. The CDR3 is 15 amino acids. The rearrangement links TRBV6-5 to TRBJ1-1; weak D call: TRBD1 (6 bases). The source is a man aged 55 to 69 with colorectal cancer. The source material was PBMCs. CDR3 protein: CASRIQGRYGTEAFF. The CDR3 bases are TGTGCCAGCAGGATTCAGGGGAGGTACGGCACTGAAGCTTTCTTT.